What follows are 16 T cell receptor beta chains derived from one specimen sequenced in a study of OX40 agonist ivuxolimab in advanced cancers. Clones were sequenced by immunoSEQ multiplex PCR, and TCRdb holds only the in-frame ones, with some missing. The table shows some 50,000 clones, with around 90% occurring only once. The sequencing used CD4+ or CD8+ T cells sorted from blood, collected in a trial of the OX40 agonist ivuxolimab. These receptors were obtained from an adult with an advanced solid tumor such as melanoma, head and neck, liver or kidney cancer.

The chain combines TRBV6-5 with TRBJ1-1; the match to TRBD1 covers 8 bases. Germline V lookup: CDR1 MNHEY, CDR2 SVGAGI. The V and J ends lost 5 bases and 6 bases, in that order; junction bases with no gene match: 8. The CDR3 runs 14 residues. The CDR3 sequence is CASSRAGGSSEAFF. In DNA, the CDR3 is TGTGCCAGCAGTAGGGCAGGGGGCAGCTCTGAAGCTTTCTTT.

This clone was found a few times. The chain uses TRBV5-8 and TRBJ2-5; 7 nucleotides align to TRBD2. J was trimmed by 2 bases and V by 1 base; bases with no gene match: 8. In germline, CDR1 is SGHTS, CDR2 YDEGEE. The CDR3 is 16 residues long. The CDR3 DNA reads TGTGCCAGCAGCTTGAGGGAGGGACGGGATCAAGAGACCCAGTACTTC. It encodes CASSLREGRDQETQYF.

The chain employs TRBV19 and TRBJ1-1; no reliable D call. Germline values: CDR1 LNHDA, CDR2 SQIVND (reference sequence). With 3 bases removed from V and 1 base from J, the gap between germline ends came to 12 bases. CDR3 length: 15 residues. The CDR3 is CASSIQVQANTEAFF. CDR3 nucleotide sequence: TGTGCCAGTAGTATTCAGGTCCAGGCGAACACTGAAGCTTTCTTT.

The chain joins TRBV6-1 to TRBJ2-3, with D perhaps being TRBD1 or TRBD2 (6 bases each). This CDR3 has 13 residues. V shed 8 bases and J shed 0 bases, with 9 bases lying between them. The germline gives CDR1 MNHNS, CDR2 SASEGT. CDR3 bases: TGTGCCAGCCAGGGGACTAGCACAGATACGCAGTATTTT. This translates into CASQGTSTDTQYF.

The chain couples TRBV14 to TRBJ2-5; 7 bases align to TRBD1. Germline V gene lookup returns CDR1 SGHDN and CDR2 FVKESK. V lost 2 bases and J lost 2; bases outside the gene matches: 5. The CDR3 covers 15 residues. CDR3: CASSQNPGQQETQYF. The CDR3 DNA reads TGTGCCAGCAGCCAAAATCCGGGACAGCAAGAGACCCAGTACTTC.

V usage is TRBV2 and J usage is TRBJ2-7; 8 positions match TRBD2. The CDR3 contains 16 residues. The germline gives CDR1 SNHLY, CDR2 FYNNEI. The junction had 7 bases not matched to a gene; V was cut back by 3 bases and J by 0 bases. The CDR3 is CASSDGVAGPSYEQYF. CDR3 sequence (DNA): TGTGCCAGCAGTGATGGGGTAGCGGGGCCCTCCTACGAGCAGTACTTC.

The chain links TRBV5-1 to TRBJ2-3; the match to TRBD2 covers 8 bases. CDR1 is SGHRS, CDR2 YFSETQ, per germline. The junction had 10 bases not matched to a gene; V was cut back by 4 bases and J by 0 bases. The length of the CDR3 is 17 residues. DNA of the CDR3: TGCGCCAGCAGCAGGGCCGGACTAGCAGTTAGCACAGATACGCAGTATTTT. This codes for CASSRAGLAVSTDTQYF.

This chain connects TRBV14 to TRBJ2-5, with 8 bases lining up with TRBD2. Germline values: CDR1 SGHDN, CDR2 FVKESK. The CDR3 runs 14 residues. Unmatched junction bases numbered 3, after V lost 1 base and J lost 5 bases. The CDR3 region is CASSQAAGGETQYF. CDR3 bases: TGTGCCAGCAGCCAAGCGGCGGGAGGTGAGACCCAGTACTTC. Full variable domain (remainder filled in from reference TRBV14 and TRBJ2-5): EAGVTQFPSHSVIEKGQTVTLRCDPISGHDNLYWYRRVMGKEIKFLLHFVKESKQDESGMPNNRFLAERTGGTYSTLKVQPAELEDSGVYFCASSQAAGGETQYFGPGTRLLVL.

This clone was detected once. The CDR3 nucleotides are TGTGCCTGGACGGGGGGAGCGGGGCCCTACGAGCAGTACTTC. Translated: CAWTGGAGPYEQYF. The chain employs TRBV30 and TRBJ2-7; 7 nucleotides match TRBD2. The trim removed 4 bases at V and 2 bases at J, leaving 8 bases unmatched. The CDR3 extends over 14 amino acids. Germline V lookup: CDR1 GTSNPN, CDR2 SVGIG (reference sequence).

CDR3 loop: CAWSVSDTQYF. DNA of the CDR3: TGTGCCTGGAGTGTCTCGGATACGCAGTATTTT. The chain links TRBV30 to TRBJ2-3; no reliable D call. CDR1 is GTSNPN and CDR2 is SVGIG in the germline V gene (reference sequence). V lost 0 bases and J lost 6, with 4 bases in between. CDR3 length: 11 residues.

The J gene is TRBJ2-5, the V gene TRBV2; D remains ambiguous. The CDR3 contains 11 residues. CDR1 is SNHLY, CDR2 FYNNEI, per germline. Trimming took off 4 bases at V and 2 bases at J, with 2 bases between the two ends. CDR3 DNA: TGTGCCAGCAGTGTGCAAGAGACCCAGTACTTC. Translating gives CASSVQETQYF.

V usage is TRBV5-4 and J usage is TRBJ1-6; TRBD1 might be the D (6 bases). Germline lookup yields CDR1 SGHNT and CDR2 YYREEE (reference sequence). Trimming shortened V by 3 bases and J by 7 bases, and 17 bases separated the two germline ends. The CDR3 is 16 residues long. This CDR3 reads CASSSSGGPNNSPLHF. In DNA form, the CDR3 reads TGTGCCAGCAGCTCAAGTGGGGGGCCCAACAATTCACCCCTCCACTTT. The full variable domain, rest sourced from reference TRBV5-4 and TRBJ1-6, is ETGVTQSPTHLIKTRGQQVTLRCSSQSGHNTVSWYQQALGQGPQFIFQYYREEENGRGNFPPRFSGLQFPNYSSELNVNALELDDSALYLCASSSSGGPNNSPLHFGNGTRLTVT.

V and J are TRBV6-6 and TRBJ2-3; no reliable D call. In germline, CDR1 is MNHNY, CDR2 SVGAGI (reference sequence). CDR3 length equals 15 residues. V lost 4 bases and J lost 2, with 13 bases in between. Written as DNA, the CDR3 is TGTGCCAGCAGTTTCGGACGGGTGTTCACAGATACGCAGTATTTT. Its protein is CASSFGRVFTDTQYF.

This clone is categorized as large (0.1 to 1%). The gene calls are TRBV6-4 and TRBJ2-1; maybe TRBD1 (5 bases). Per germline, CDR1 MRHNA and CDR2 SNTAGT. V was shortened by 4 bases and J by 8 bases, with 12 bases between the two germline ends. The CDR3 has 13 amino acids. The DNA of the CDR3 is TGTGCCAGCAGTGTGGAAGCACAGGATGAGCAGTTCTTC. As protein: CASSVEAQDEQFF.

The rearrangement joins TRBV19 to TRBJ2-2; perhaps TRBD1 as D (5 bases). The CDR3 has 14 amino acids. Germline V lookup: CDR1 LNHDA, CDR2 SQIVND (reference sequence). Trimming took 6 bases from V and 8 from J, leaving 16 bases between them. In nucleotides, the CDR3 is TGTGCCAGTAGGCCGCTAGGGCAGGGAGGGGAGCTGTTTTTT. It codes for CASRPLGQGGELFF.

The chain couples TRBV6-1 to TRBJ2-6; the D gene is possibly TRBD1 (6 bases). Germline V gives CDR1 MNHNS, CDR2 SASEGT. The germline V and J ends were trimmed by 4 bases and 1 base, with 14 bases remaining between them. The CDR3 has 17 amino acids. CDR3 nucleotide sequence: TGTGCCAGCAGTGGACCTGGACAGCCATCTGGGGCCAACGTCCTGACTTTC. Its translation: CASSGPGQPSGANVLTF.